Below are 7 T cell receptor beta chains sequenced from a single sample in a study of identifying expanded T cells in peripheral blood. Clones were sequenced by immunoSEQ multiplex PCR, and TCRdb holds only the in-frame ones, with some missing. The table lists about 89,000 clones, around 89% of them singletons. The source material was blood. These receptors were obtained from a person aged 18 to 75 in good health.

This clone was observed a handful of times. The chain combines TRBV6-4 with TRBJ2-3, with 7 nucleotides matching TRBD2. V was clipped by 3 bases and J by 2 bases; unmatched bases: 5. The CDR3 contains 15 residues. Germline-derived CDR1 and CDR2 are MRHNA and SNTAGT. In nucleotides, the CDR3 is TGTGCCAGCAGTGAGGCTAGCGGAGCCACAGATACGCAGTATTTT. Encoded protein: CASSEASGATDTQYF.

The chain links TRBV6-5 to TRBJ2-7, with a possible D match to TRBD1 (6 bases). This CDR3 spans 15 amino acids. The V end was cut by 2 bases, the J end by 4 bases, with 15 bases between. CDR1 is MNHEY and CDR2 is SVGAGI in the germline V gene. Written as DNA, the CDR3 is TGTGCCAGCAGTTACGGGGGCCCAGCCCTTTACGAGCAGTACTTC. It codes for CASSYGGPALYEQYF.

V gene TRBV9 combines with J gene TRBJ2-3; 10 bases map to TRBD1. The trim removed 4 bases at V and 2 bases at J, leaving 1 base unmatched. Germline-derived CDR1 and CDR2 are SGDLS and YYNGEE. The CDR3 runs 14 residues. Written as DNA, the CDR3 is TGTGCCAGCAGCCGACAGGGGGCCACAGATACGCAGTATTTT. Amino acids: CASSRQGATDTQYF.

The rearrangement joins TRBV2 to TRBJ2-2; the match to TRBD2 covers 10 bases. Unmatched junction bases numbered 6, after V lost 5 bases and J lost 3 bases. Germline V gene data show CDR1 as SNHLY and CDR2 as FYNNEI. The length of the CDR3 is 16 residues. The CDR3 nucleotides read TGTGCCAGCAGTCCTATAGGGACTAGCGACACCGGGGAGCTGTTTTTT. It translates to CASSPIGTSDTGELFF.

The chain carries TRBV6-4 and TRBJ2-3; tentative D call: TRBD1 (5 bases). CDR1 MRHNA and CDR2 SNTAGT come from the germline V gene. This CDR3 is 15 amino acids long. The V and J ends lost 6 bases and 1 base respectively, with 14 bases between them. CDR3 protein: CASSPLLGGTDTQYF. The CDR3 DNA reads TGTGCCAGCAGCCCCCTCTTAGGGGGCACAGATACGCAGTATTTT.

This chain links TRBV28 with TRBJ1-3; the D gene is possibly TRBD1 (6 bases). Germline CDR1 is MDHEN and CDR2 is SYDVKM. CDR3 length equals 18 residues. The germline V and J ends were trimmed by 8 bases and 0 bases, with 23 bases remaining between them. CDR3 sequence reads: CASLGSLGALSSGNTIYF. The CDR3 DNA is TGTGCCAGCCTCGGGTCCCTGGGGGCCCTGAGCTCTGGAAACACCATATATTTT. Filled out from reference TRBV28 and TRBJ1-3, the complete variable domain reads DVKVTQSSRYLVKRTGEKVFLECVQDMDHENMFWYRQDPGLGLRLIYFSYDVKMKEKGDIPEGYSVSREKKERFSLILESASTNQTSMYLCASLGSLGALSSGNTIYFGEGSWLTVV.

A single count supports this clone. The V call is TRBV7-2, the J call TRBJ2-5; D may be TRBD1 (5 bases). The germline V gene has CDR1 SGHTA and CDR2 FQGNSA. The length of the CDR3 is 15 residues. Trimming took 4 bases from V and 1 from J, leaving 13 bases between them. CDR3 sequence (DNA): TGTGCCAGCAGCTCCCGACAGCTCCTCCAAGAGACCCAGTACTTC. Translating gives CASSSRQLLQETQYF.